The present T cell receptor (beta chain) was sequenced within a study of cytomegalovirus exposure and HLA in healthy donors. As for the study in general: From HLA-typed donors, an early data release held about 85 million unique TCRs. Assignment to the Caucasian-associated ancestry cluster applied to around 82% of the approximately 360 genotyped donors.

Amplification used 60 Vbeta primers and 13 Jbeta primers. The protocol was immunoSEQ multiplex PCR, while the TCRdb copy is restricted to in-frame clones and leaves out a portion. The table lists some 140,000 clones, 70% to 80% of them singletons. The CDR3 loop spans 14 amino acids. V shed 2 bases and J shed 6 bases, with 13 bases lying between them. Looked up from germline, CDR1 is LGHNA and CDR2 is YSLEER. Findings and limits, study-wide: Highly shared variants forming one cluster were likely a sequencing artifact. HLA restriction was apparent for most CMV-associated TCR beta chains in a later analysis.

As regards this clone: Antigen unknown.

The receptor was derived from a female donor in good health and CMV-seronegative. Material for sequencing was PBMCs. The gene calls are TRBV4-3 and TRBJ1-2; D possibly corresponds to TRBD1 (5 bases). The CDR3, as DNA: TGCGCCAGCAGCCAAACTGGGGCGCCTAATGGCTACACCTTC. Protein: CASSQTGAPNGYTF.